This T cell receptor (beta chain) was found in a study of post-analysis software for immune sequencing data (dated by TCRdb to the mid-2010s). In terms of the full investigation: Relapsing-remitting, secondary progressive and progressive-relapsing multiple sclerosis were recorded as disease courses, and subtype annotation was lacking for some patients. Patient repertoires were compared against around twelve previously published healthy control repertoires from donors aged roughly 6 to 28 years. A subset of samples was prepared in parallel using single-end sample barcoding, then pooled and co-amplified after Illumina adapter ligation. The paper as a whole reports these results and caveats: The control group was slightly older than the multiple sclerosis patient group. When samples were clustered directly using the F measure, samples prepared in the same batch co-clustered strongly, which prompted a batch-effect correction. Significantly lower normalized Chao1 diversity was found in multiple sclerosis patients than in controls, suggesting substantial peripheral T-cell clonal expansion.

This clonotype has more than one count but fewer than ten. Its antigen remains undetermined. No qualities accompany the bases; no much larger clone lies one base away. To demonstrate the VDJtools post-analysis software, TCR beta repertoires were profiled from the peripheral blood of about 13 young patients with multiple sclerosis. Multiple sclerosis patients were children and adolescents aged about 6 to 15 years. The method behind the library was PCR. Sequenced on an Illumina HiSeq 2500. To reduce PCR and sequencing biases, unique molecular identifiers were incorporated into the TCR beta cDNA libraries. Every 1 to 10 million input T cells yielded 500,000 or so cDNA molecules, meaning each molecule approximated one T cell. Patient libraries were prepared and sequenced with the same protocol used for the earlier healthy control dataset. Within a given batch, samples were prepared together, multiplexed and sequenced on the same HiSeq lane. On the authors' methods: MIGEC was used to process the raw barcoded reads, and molecular identifier groups with only a single read were discarded before consensus assembly and CDR3 extraction. Clonotype tables were post-analysed with VDJtools, and diversity was normalized by down-sampling all datasets to the smallest sample size. In repertoire overlap clustering, CDR3 amino acid sequences, but not nucleotide sequences, were matched to correct batch-related cross-sample contamination. TCRdb trimmed public reads at Q25 via fastp, called clones via MiXCR and kept in-frame beta chains. Duplicate CDR3 protein sequences are folded into a single record with the most common DNA and genes. V and J calls and clone size were set by TCRdb, not the authors. Here the sample has about 770,000 distinct CDR3 sequences; about half occur a single time. 4.9% of the sample belongs to the ten largest clones.

The sequenced sample was blood. The sequence derives from a girl aged 5 to 17 with multiple sclerosis.

In nucleotides, the sequence is TGCAGCGTTCCCGCTCGAGGCGAGCAGTACTTC. Translated, this is CSVPARGEQYF. The rearranged segments are TRBV29-1 and TRBJ2-5; no D segment can be confidently identified. Gene TRBJ2-7 matches the end of the DNA better, so the J call may be wrong. The CDR3, cysteine through phenylalanine, is 11 amino acids long. CDR3 DNA is the only sequence kept; it has 33 bases, read in frame from the first base. According to the germline V gene, CDR1 reads SQVTM and CDR2 reads ANQGSEA.